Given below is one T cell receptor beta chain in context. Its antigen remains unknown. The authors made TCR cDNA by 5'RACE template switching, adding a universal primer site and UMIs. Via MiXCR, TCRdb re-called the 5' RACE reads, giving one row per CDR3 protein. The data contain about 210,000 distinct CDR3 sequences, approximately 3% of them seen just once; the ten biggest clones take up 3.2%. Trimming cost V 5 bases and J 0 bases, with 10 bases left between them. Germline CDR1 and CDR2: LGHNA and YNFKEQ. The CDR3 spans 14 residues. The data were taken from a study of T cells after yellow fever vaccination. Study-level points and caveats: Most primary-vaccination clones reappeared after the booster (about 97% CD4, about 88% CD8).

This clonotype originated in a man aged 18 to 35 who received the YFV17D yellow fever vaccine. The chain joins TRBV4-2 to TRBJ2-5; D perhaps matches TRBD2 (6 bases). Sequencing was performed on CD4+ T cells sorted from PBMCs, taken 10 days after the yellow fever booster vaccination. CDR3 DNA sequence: TGTGCCAGCAGCGTACGGGACTACCAAGAGACCCAGTACTTC. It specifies CASSVRDYQETQYF.